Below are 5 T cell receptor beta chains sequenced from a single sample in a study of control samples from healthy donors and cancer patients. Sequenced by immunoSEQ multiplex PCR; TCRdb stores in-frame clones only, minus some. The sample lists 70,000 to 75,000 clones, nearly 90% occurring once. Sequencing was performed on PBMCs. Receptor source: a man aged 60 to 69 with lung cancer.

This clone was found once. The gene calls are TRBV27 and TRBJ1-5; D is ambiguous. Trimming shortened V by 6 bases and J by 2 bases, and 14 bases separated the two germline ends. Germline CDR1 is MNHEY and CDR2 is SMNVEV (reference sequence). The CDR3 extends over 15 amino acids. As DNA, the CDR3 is TGTGCCAGCAGCCTGGGAGGGTACGGCAATCAGCCCCAGCATTTT. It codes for CASSLGGYGNQPQHF.

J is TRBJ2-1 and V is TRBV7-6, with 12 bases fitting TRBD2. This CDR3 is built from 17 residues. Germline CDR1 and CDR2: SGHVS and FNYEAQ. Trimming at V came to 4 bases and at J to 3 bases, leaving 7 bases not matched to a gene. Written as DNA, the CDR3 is TGTGCCAGCAGCTCATTAGAACTAGCGGGGGGCTACAATGAGCAGTTCTTC. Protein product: CASSSLELAGGYNEQFF.

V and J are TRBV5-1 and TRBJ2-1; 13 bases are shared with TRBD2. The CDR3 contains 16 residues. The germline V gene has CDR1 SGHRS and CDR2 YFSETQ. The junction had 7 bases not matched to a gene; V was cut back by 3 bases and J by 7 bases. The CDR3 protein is CASSSFGTSGKNEQFF. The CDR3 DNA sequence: TGCGCCAGCAGCTCCTTCGGGACTAGCGGGAAGAATGAGCAGTTCTTC.

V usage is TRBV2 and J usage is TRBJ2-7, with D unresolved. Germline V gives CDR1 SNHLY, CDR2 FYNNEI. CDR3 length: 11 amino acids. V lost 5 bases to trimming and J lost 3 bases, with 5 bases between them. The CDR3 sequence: CASSRGYEQYF. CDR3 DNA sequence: TGTGCCAGCAGTCGTGGCTACGAGCAGTACTTC.

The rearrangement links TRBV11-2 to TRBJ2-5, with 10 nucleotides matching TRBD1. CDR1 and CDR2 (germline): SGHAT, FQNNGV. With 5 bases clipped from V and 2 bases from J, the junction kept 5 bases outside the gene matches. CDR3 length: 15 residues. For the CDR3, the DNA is TGTGCCAGCAGCCTAGGGACAGGGGCGCAAGAGACCCAGTACTTC. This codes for CASSLGTGAQETQYF.